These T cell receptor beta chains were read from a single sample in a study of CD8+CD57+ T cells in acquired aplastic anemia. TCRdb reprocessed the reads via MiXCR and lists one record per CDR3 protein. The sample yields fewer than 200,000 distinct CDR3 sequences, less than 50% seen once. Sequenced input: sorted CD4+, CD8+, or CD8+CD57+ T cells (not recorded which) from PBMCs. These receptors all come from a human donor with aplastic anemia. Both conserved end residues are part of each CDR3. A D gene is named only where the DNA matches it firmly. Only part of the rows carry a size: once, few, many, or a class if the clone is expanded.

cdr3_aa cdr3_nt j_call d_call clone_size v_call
CASSLNQARDEQYF TGTGCCAGCAGCTTAAATCAGGCGAGGGACGAGCAGTACTTC TRBJ2-7 . . TRBV7-6
CASSPPMGGATEAFF TGTGCCAGCAGTCCGCCGATGGGAGGGGCGACTGAAGCTTTCTTT TRBJ1-1 . . TRBV28
CSAMGQVNTEAFF TGCAGCGCCATGGGACAGGTGAACACTGAAGCTTTCTTT TRBJ1-1 TRBD1 . TRBV29-1
CASSVGWNTGELFF TGTGCCAGTAGTGTCGGCTGGAACACCGGGGAGCTGTTTTTT TRBJ2-2 . . TRBV19
CASSEAGTWMADTQYF TGTGCCAGTAGTGAGGCCGGGACATGGATGGCAGATACGCAGTATTTT TRBJ2-3 . many TRBV19
CASSVGGGAGELFF TGTGCCAGCAGCGTAGGTGGGGGAGCCGGGGAGCTGTTTTTT TRBJ2-2 . . TRBV9
CASSDEKEAFF TGTGCCAGCAGTGACGAGAAGGAAGCTTTCTTT TRBJ1-1 . many TRBV6-4
CASSPQGDTQYF TGTGCCAGCAGCCCACAGGGGGATACGCAGTATTTT TRBJ2-3 TRBD1 many TRBV2
CASSSQGGTEAFF TGTGCCAGCAGCTCTCAGGGGGGCACTGAAGCTTTCTTT TRBJ1-1 TRBD1 many TRBV7-9
CASNGNTEAFF TGTGCCAGCAATGGGAACACTGAAGCTTTCTTT TRBJ1-1 . once TRBV25-1
CAISASINSPLHF TGTGCCATCAGTGCCTCCATTAATTCACCCCTCCACTTT TRBJ1-6 . few TRBV10-3
CATQGLAGENTGELFF TGCGCCACCCAAGGACTAGCGGGGGAGAACACCGGGGAGCTGTTTTTT TRBJ2-2 TRBD2 few TRBV5-1
CASRVRGEGGYTF TGTGCCAGCAGGGTCAGGGGGGAGGGTGGCTACACCTTC TRBJ1-2 TRBD1 many TRBV2
CASGDYSNQPQHF TGTGCCAGTGGGGATTATAGCAATCAGCCCCAGCATTTT TRBJ1-5 . . TRBV19
CASRGLAPYNEQFF TGTGCCAGTAGGGGACTAGCTCCCTACAATGAGCAGTTCTTC TRBJ2-1 TRBD2 . TRBV19
CASSQDWQGTKNIQYF TGTGCCAGCAGCCAAGACTGGCAGGGAACCAAAAACATTCAGTACTTC TRBJ2-4 . few TRBV14
CAISEHPTGKDTF TGTGCCATCAGTGAGCATCCGACCGGGAAGGACACCTTC TRBJ1-2 . few TRBV10-3
CSEAGREGHGYTF TGCAGCGAGGCAGGACGGGAGGGCCATGGCTACACCTTC TRBJ1-2 . . TRBV29-1
CASSGEGVYNEQFF TGTGCCAGCAGTGGAGAAGGGGTCTACAATGAGCAGTTCTTC TRBJ2-1 . . TRBV25-1
CAIRGQGDGEQFF TGTGCCATCAGGGGACAGGGTGATGGTGAGCAGTTCTTC TRBJ2-1 TRBD1 . TRBV10-3
CASSSSGQGSAEAFF TGCGCCAGCAGCTCCTCCGGACAGGGAAGTGCCGAAGCTTTCTTT TRBJ1-1 TRBD1 many TRBV5-1
CASSPPSGRRVPF TGTGCCAGCAGCCCCCCCAGCGGACGCCGAGTCCCCTTC TRBJ1-2 . . TRBV3-1
CASSMRGGSYEQYF TGTGCCAGTAGTATGAGAGGGGGATCCTACGAGCAGTACTTC TRBJ2-7 . many TRBV19
CASSLTASTNEKLFF TGTGCCAGCAGCTTGACGGCTTCAACTAATGAAAAACTGTTTTTT TRBJ1-4 . many TRBV5-4
CAISEPDVAVPFF TGTGCCATCAGTGAGCCCGACGTAGCGGTCCCTTTCTTT TRBJ1-1 . medium-sized TRBV10-3
CATSGRVQETQYF TGTGCCACCAGCGGGAGGGTACAAGAGACCCAGTACTTC TRBJ2-5 TRBD2 . TRBV15
CSATTPGANVLTF TGCAGTGCTACCACCCCCGGGGCCAACGTCCTGACTTTC TRBJ2-6 . many TRBV20-1